The rows below give T cell receptor beta chains drawn from one sample of a study of T cells in Graves' hyperthyroidism and ophthalmopathy. TCRdb re-derived calls from the multiplex PCR reads in MiXCR, one entry per CDR3 protein. This table has 300,000 to 350,000 distinct CDR3 sequences, approximately 16% appearing once. Sequenced sample: blood. The source of these receptors is a man aged 25-45 years with Graves' hyperthyroidism. CDR3s leave out the opening cysteine and the closing phenylalanine or tryptophan. D genes are given only for firm matches.

TRBJ1-1	.	TRBV4-2	ASSPTEGNTEAF
TRBJ2-1	.	TRBV4-1	ASSQERTYNEQF
TRBJ1-1	.	TRBV27	ASSLVSAGSEAF
TRBJ2-5	.	TRBV12-3/TRBV12-4	ASSQPGRQETQY
TRBJ2-7	.	TRBV10-2	ASSESGSVFLYEQY
TRBJ2-7	TRBD1	TRBV5-8	ASSDYGQASYEQY
TRBJ2-3	.	TRBV2	ASSDGPGADTQY
TRBJ2-7	.	TRBV6-5	ASSYHGDRSYEQY
TRBJ2-5	TRBD2	TRBV6-1	ASSGLAGETQY
TRBJ2-3	.	TRBV20-1	SARDQAGDTQY
TRBJ2-7	TRBD2	TRBV7-9	ASSSRLGLTEQY
TRBJ2-3	.	TRBV29-1	SAEVGVGTDTQY
TRBJ2-3	TRBD2	TRBV29-1	SATGLAGVDTQY
TRBJ2-3	.	TRBV11-2	ASSPDQGRDTDTQY
TRBJ2-5	TRBD1	TRBV12-3/TRBV12-4	ASSFDRDPQETQY
TRBJ2-2	.	TRBV5-1	ASSYRDTGELF
TRBJ1-1	.	TRBV20-1	SARFHTEAF